This is a list of T cell receptor beta chains from one sample in a study of T-cell reconstitution after alpha-beta-depleted transplantation in children. TCRdb itself ran the PCR reads through MiXCR, one entry per CDR3 protein. The sample includes 190,000 or so distinct CDR3 sequences, around 6.8% of them seen just once. Material: PBMCs from the stem cell graft donor, obtained from the stem cell graft. These receptors all stem from a human donor who donated a stem cell graft to a child with Wiskott-Aldrich syndrome. Each CDR3 is given without its conserved first and last residue. Each record gives: D gene, J gene, V gene, CDR3 protein. D genes are given only for firm matches.

D gene: -; J gene: TRBJ1-1; V gene: TRBV5-1; CDR3 protein: ASSLLQGMNTEAF
D gene: TRBD1; J gene: TRBJ2-2; V gene: TRBV30; CDR3 protein: AWSVTGGPNTGELF
D gene: -; J gene: TRBJ2-3; V gene: TRBV30; CDR3 protein: AWSVSGEQQY
D gene: -; J gene: TRBJ1-3; V gene: TRBV15; CDR3 protein: ATSRERAISGNTIY
D gene: -; J gene: TRBJ2-5; V gene: TRBV7-2; CDR3 protein: ASTPMGGQETQY
D gene: TRBD2; J gene: TRBJ2-1; V gene: TRBV5-1; CDR3 protein: ASTWPGSSGRVGEQF
D gene: -; J gene: TRBJ1-2; V gene: TRBV29-1; CDR3 protein: SVGGYYGYT
D gene: -; J gene: TRBJ2-7; V gene: TRBV19; CDR3 protein: ASKVKGGSYEQY
D gene: -; J gene: TRBJ1-5; V gene: TRBV12-3/TRBV12-4; CDR3 protein: ASSLGLGGNQPQH
D gene: -; J gene: TRBJ1-1; V gene: TRBV24-1; CDR3 protein: ATSDSGRNTEAF
D gene: -; J gene: TRBJ2-1; V gene: TRBV12-3/TRBV12-4; CDR3 protein: ASRSFSVKF
D gene: TRBD1; J gene: TRBJ2-5; V gene: TRBV6-1; CDR3 protein: ASTVDRDQETQY
D gene: TRBD1; J gene: TRBJ2-2; V gene: TRBV6-5; CDR3 protein: ASSLWTGATGELF
D gene: TRBD1; J gene: TRBJ1-1; V gene: TRBV5-1; CDR3 protein: ASSLETGATEAF
D gene: -; J gene: TRBJ2-1; V gene: TRBV10-1; CDR3 protein: ASRRSGSLREQF
D gene: -; J gene: TRBJ1-2; V gene: TRBV12-3/TRBV12-4; CDR3 protein: ASSNLQGNGYT
D gene: -; J gene: TRBJ2-2; V gene: TRBV20-1; CDR3 protein: SARRVSNTGELF
D gene: TRBD2; J gene: TRBJ2-1; V gene: TRBV7-9; CDR3 protein: ASSFSPGGRVNRGEQF
D gene: -; J gene: TRBJ1-1; V gene: TRBV30; CDR3 protein: AWSPRNTEAF
D gene: TRBD1; J gene: TRBJ2-6; V gene: TRBV20-1; CDR3 protein: SAVAGQGPSGANVLT
D gene: TRBD1; J gene: TRBJ1-4; V gene: TRBV12-3/TRBV12-4; CDR3 protein: ASSPTGTGVEKLF
D gene: -; J gene: TRBJ2-1; V gene: TRBV20-1; CDR3 protein: SARAVSSYNEQF
D gene: -; J gene: TRBJ1-5; V gene: TRBV20-1; CDR3 protein: SARVFDSNQPQH
D gene: TRBD2; J gene: TRBJ2-7; V gene: TRBV5-4; CDR3 protein: ASSREGLAGGHEQY
D gene: TRBD1; J gene: TRBJ2-3; V gene: TRBV15; CDR3 protein: ATSRGTGGGTDTQY
D gene: -; J gene: TRBJ1-3; V gene: TRBV19; CDR3 protein: ASSPFGRAGNTIY
D gene: TRBD1; J gene: TRBJ2-2; V gene: TRBV6-2/TRBV6-3; CDR3 protein: ASSYPGTGNGGELF
D gene: TRBD2; J gene: TRBJ2-7; V gene: TRBV14; CDR3 protein: ASSQDRAGGPYEQY
D gene: -; J gene: TRBJ2-1; V gene: TRBV3-1; CDR3 protein: ASSPTGHEVNEQF
D gene: TRBD1; J gene: TRBJ1-4; V gene: TRBV11-2; CDR3 protein: ASSLDRGNVEKLF
D gene: TRBD1; J gene: TRBJ1-1; V gene: TRBV24-1; CDR3 protein: ATSETGATEAF
D gene: TRBD2; J gene: TRBJ2-7; V gene: TRBV7-2; CDR3 protein: ASSSGPGGVYEQY
D gene: -; J gene: TRBJ2-1; V gene: TRBV27; CDR3 protein: ASSKSLRASHLGDEQF
D gene: TRBD2; J gene: TRBJ2-7; V gene: TRBV3-1; CDR3 protein: ASSHPLAGIYEQY
D gene: TRBD2; J gene: TRBJ2-7; V gene: TRBV20-1; CDR3 protein: SAGGLAGKLRWQY
D gene: -; J gene: TRBJ2-1; V gene: TRBV12-3/TRBV12-4; CDR3 protein: ASTGRREQF
D gene: TRBD1; J gene: TRBJ1-1; V gene: TRBV29-1; CDR3 protein: SVGQGWGTEAF
D gene: -; J gene: TRBJ2-3; V gene: TRBV20-1; CDR3 protein: SARDGDTQY
D gene: -; J gene: TRBJ1-3; V gene: TRBV13; CDR3 protein: ASSLATTLDASGNTIY
D gene: -; J gene: TRBJ2-3; V gene: TRBV15; CDR3 protein: ATSSGLKGATDTQY
D gene: TRBD1; J gene: TRBJ1-3; V gene: TRBV5-1; CDR3 protein: ASRSSGQGGNTIY
D gene: -; J gene: TRBJ2-1; V gene: TRBV7-9; CDR3 protein: ATMPLGADNEQF
D gene: -; J gene: TRBJ1-2; V gene: TRBV4-2; CDR3 protein: ASSTGDTLYGYT
D gene: TRBD1; J gene: TRBJ2-7; V gene: TRBV15; CDR3 protein: ATSRATGGGEQY
D gene: TRBD2; J gene: TRBJ2-4; V gene: TRBV6-2/TRBV6-3; CDR3 protein: ASSLRGLAGGGKNIQY
D gene: -; J gene: TRBJ2-2; V gene: TRBV20-1; CDR3 protein: SARDRVTGELF
D gene: TRBD2; J gene: TRBJ2-3; V gene: TRBV20-1; CDR3 protein: SAKASAGDRTQY
D gene: -; J gene: TRBJ1-5; V gene: TRBV20-1; CDR3 protein: SAREGRWRTQPQH
D gene: -; J gene: TRBJ2-2; V gene: TRBV5-1; CDR3 protein: ASSREGETTGELF
D gene: -; J gene: TRBJ2-5; V gene: TRBV2; CDR3 protein: ASSDLTGEQETQY
D gene: -; J gene: TRBJ2-5; V gene: TRBV14; CDR3 protein: ASSQDRLLRRDNSKGETQY
D gene: -; J gene: TRBJ2-1; V gene: TRBV24-1; CDR3 protein: ATGASSSYNEQF
D gene: -; J gene: TRBJ2-1; V gene: TRBV19; CDR3 protein: ASSPNSINEQF
D gene: -; J gene: TRBJ1-1; V gene: TRBV7-2; CDR3 protein: ASSLILGGTVGAF
D gene: -; J gene: TRBJ1-1; V gene: TRBV2; CDR3 protein: ASRQERSEAF
D gene: TRBD2; J gene: TRBJ2-7; V gene: TRBV3-1; CDR3 protein: ASSQKTSGRAYEQY